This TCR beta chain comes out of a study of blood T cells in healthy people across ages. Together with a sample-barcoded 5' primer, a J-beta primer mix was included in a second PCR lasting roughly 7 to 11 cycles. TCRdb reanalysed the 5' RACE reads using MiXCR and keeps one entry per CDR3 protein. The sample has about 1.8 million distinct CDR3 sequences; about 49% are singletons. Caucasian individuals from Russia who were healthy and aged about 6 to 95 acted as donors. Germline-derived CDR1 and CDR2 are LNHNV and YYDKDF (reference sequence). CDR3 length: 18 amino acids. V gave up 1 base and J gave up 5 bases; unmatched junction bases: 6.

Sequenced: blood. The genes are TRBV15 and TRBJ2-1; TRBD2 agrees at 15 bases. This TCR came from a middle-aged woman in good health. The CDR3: CATSRVWTSGGADNEQFF. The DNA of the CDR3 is TGTGCCACCAGCAGAGTTTGGACTAGCGGGGGGGCCGACAATGAGCAGTTCTTC.